Here is one TCR beta chain with its context. The antigen is unknown. This sample is part of a study of cytomegalovirus exposure and HLA in healthy donors. Study information: Of around 400 genotyped donors, 81% grouped in the Caucasian-associated ancestry cluster. Findings of the study overall: Follow-up analysis seemed to connect common viral pathogens with several of the most significant clusters identified. Immune exposure was documented only through CMV serostatus. Presence/absence comparisons presumed near-even sequencing depth among donors.

Germline lookup yields CDR1 MNHEY and CDR2 SMNVEV (reference sequence). Deletions cut 2 bases from V and 4 bases from J, with 17 bases between. The CDR3 runs to 16 residues. It was with 60 Vbeta and 13 Jbeta primers that the PCR ran. Assay: immunoSEQ multiplex PCR; the TCRdb copy retains only in-frame clones and omits some. The sample records approximately 92,000 clones, over 75% being singletons. Sequencing used PBMCs. This chain links TRBV27 with TRBJ1-2; possible D gene TRBD1, 6 bases. This sequence was found in a man aged 45-60 years in good health and CMV-seropositive. The CDR3 reads CASSLDPTGIVYGYTF. The DNA of the CDR3 is TGTGCCAGCAGTTTAGACCCCACAGGGATCGTCTATGGCTACACCTTC.